The source of this T cell receptor (beta chain) is a study of cytomegalovirus exposure and HLA in healthy donors. A note on this clone: Its target is not known.

V lost 1 base, J lost 3 bases, and 7 bases lay in between. This CDR3 is 13 amino acids long. CDR1 and CDR2 from the germline V gene are SGHAT and FQNNGV. General observations from the study: Exclusion as indistinguishable affected some V segments, including TRBV6-2 and TRBV6-3.

60 Vbeta and 13 Jbeta primers were used in PCR. Here immunoSEQ multiplex PCR was the method, and the copy in TCRdb shows in-frame clones only, minus some. Here the sample spans 150,000 to 200,000 clones, 79% being singletons. Material for sequencing was PBMCs. V gene TRBV11-2 combines with J gene TRBJ2-7; no definite D call. This receptor was obtained from a woman in her fifties or sixties in good health and CMV-seronegative. The CDR3 sequence is CASSLVQNYEQYF. The CDR3 DNA is TGTGCCAGCAGCTTAGTGCAGAACTACGAGCAGTACTTC.